This passage covers 9 T cell receptor beta chains from one sample sequenced in a study of blood T cell repertoires in COVID-19. Measured with immunoSEQ multiplex PCR; TCRdb has only the in-frame clones, and not every one. The sample lists under 250,000 clones; 82% were seen once. The sequenced sample was PBMCs or T cells enriched from blood (not recorded which). All receptors come from a woman aged 55-69 years who had recovered from COVID-19.

The rearrangement links TRBV9 to TRBJ1-3, with 7 bases matching TRBD1. CDR1 SGDLS and CDR2 YYNGEE come from the germline V gene. J was trimmed by 1 base and V by 3 bases; bases with no gene match: 7. CDR3 length equals 16 residues. The CDR3 sequence: CASSARDRASGNTIYF. The DNA for the CDR3 is TGTGCCAGCAGCGCACGAGACAGGGCGTCTGGAAACACCATATATTTT.

This clone was counted between two and nine times. This chain uses TRBV3-1 (or the pseudogene TRBV3-2) with TRBJ1-2; unclear D gene. The CDR3 contains 14 residues. Germline CDR1 is LGHDT and CDR2 is YNNKEL (reference sequence). Trimming removed 1 base from V and 2 bases from J, with 8 bases in between. The CDR3: CASSQVWSNYGYTF. The CDR3 DNA follows: TGTGCCAGCAGCCAAGTATGGAGCAACTATGGCTACACCTTC.

The chain combines TRBV19 with TRBJ1-1; D call uncertain. Germline values: CDR1 LNHDA, CDR2 SQIVND (reference sequence). Trimming pared 4 bases from V and 11 bases from J, leaving 17 bases between. CDR3 length: 13 residues. The CDR3 sequence is CASSTPIGQAAFF. The CDR3, as DNA: TGTGCCAGTAGTACACCCATTGGGCAGGCGGCTTTCTTT.

The chain carries TRBV19 and TRBJ1-4, with unresolved D. Germline V gene data show CDR1 as LNHDA and CDR2 as SQIVND (reference sequence). The CDR3 length is 13 residues. Trimming took off 7 bases at V and 10 bases at J, with 16 bases between the two ends. CDR3 protein: CASMGDRLGKLFF. In DNA, the CDR3 is TGTGCCAGTATGGGAGACCGCCTTGGAAAACTGTTTTTT.

This chain connects TRBV5-5 to TRBJ1-5; 7 positions agree with TRBD1. J lost 3 bases, V lost 3 bases, and 6 bases had no gene match. CDR1 SGHKS and CDR2 YYEKEE come from the germline V gene (reference sequence). This CDR3 has 15 residues. CDR3 nucleotides: TGTGCCAGCAGCTCCCAGGGGGAAGCCAATCAGCCCCAGCATTTT. This gives the protein CASSSQGEANQPQHF.

CDR3 DNA sequence: TGTGCCAGCAGCCAAGGCAGGGGGAAAATCGACGAGCAGTACTTC. Its translation: CASSQGRGKIDEQYF. The chain couples TRBV14 to TRBJ2-7, with 7 positions matching TRBD1. The CDR3 is made up of 15 amino acids. From germline, CDR1 is SGHDN and CDR2 FVKESK. V lost 1 base and J lost 5; bases outside the gene matches: 8.

This chain connects TRBV11-2 to TRBJ1-1; TRBD1 matches at 8 bases. V shed 4 bases, J shed 1 base, and the junction held 5 bases outside the gene matches. The germline V gene has CDR1 SGHAT and CDR2 FQNNGV. CDR3 size: 15 residues. The CDR3 sequence: CASSYQGAGNTEAFF. For the CDR3, the DNA is TGTGCCAGCAGCTACCAGGGGGCTGGGAACACTGAAGCTTTCTTT.

The CDR3 region is CASIPSGVKNIQYF. DNA of the CDR3: TGTGCCAGCATCCCCTCGGGAGTCAAAAACATTCAGTACTTC. The chain uses TRBV27 and TRBJ2-4; TRBD2 is a possible D gene (6 bases). V dropped 7 bases and J dropped 3 bases, with 13 bases sitting between them. This CDR3 comprises 14 residues. Germline-derived CDR1 and CDR2 are MNHEY and SMNVEV (reference sequence).

The chain is built from TRBV7-9 and TRBJ1-5; no clear D. The V and J ends lost 2 bases and 9 bases respectively, with 8 bases between them. Germline CDR1 SEHNR, CDR2 FQNEAQ (reference sequence). This CDR3 spans 12 amino acids. The CDR3 protein is CASSLSPGPQHF. CDR3 sequence (DNA): TGTGCCAGCAGCTTATCCCCGGGGCCCCAGCATTTT.